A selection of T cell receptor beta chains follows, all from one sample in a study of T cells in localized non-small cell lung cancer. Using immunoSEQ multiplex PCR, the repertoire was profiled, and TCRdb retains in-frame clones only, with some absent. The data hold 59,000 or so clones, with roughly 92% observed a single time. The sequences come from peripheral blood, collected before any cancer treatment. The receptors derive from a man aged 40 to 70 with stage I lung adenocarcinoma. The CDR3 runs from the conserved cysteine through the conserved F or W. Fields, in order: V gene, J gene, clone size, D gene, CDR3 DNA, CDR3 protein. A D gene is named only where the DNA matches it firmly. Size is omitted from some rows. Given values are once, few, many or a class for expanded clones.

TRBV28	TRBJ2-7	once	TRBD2	TGTGCCAGCAGTTCTTGGACTAGCTCCTACGAGCAGTACTTC	CASSSWTSSYEQYF
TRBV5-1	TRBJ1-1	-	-	TGCGCCAGCAGCTTTGAAGGCTGGAACACTGAAGCTTTCTTT	CASSFEGWNTEAFF
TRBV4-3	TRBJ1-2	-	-	TGCGCCAGCAGCCAAGAAGGAAGGGGTGGCTACACCTTC	CASSQEGRGGYTF
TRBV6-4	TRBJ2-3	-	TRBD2	TGTGCCAGCAGTGAAGGGACTAGCGGGACAGATACGCAGTATTTT	CASSEGTSGTDTQYF
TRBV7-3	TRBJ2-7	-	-	TGTGCCAGCAGCCCCGGGACATCCGGCGAGCAGTACTTC	CASSPGTSGEQYF
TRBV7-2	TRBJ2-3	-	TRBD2	TGTGCCAGCAGCTTAGTAGCGGGAGTGGTCGCAGATACGCAGTATTTT	CASSLVAGVVADTQYF
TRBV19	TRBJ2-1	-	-	TGTGCCAGTAGTATAGCTTGGGCGGGAAGCTACAATGAGCAGTTCTTC	CASSIAWAGSYNEQFF
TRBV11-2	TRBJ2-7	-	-	TGTGCCAGCAGCTTAGCGGCCACGGGGTGGTACGAGCAGTACTTC	CASSLAATGWYEQYF
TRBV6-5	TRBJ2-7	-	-	TGTGCCAGCAGTTACGGGACAACCTACGAGCAGTACTTC	CASSYGTTYEQYF
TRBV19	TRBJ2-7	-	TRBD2	TGTGCCAGTAGTTCCGCCCGGCGGGAGGGGCCCGAGCAGTACTTC	CASSSARREGPEQYF
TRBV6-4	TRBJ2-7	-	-	TGTGCCAGCAGGGAGGGGCCTCCCTACGAGCAGTACTTC	CASREGPPYEQYF
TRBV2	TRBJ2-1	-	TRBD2	TGTGCCAGCAGTGAATTTGGGACTACGTACAATGAGCAGTTCTTC	CASSEFGTTYNEQFF
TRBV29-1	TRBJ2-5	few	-	TGCAGCGTGGTCAACAGGGGGAGGGGAGAGACCCAGTACTTC	CSVVNRGRGETQYF
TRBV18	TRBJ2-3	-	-	TGTGCCAGCTCACCAGACAGTCCCACAGATACGCAGTATTTT	CASSPDSPTDTQYF
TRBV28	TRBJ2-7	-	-	TGTGCCAGCAATTCCTCACCTTCCTACGAGCAGTACTTC	CASNSSPSYEQYF
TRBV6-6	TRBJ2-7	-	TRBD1	TGTGCCAGCAGACTAGACCGGGACAGAGCCTACGAGCAGTACTTC	CASRLDRDRAYEQYF
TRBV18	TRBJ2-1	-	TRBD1	TGTGCCAGCTCACCACGGCCAGGGGGCGCCTACAATGAGCAGTTCTTC	CASSPRPGGAYNEQFF
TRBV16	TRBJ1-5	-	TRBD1	TGTGCCAGCAGCCAACTCCCGGGACAGGGAAATCAGCCCCAGCATTTT	CASSQLPGQGNQPQHF
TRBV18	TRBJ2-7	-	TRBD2	TGTGCCAGCTCACCTCCCAGCGGGAGGGGCGAGCAGTACTTC	CASSPPSGRGEQYF
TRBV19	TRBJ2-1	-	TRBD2	TGTGCCAGTAGTAAGGGACTAGCGGGAGCCATATATGAGCAGTTCTTC	CASSKGLAGAIYEQFF
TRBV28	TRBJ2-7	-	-	TGTGCCAGCAGTTTATTAAATCGGGACCCCTACGAGCAGTACTTC	CASSLLNRDPYEQYF
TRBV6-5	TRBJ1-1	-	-	TGTGCCAGCAGTCCCGGGCCCAGGGCTGAAGCTTTCTTT	CASSPGPRAEAFF
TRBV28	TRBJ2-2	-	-	TGTGCCAGCAGTTTAACTGAGAACACCGGGGAGCTGTTTTTT	CASSLTENTGELFF
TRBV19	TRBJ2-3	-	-	TGTGCCAGTAGTATAGGCGCCCGGGCCGATACGCAGTATTTT	CASSIGARADTQYF
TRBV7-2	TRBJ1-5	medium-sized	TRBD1	TGTGCCAGCAGCTCGTCCGGACAGGATCAGCCCCAGCATTTT	CASSSSGQDQPQHF
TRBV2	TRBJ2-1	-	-	TGTGCCATACAGGGAGACTACAATGAGCAGTTCTTC	CAIQGDYNEQFF
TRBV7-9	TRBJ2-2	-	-	TGTGCCAGCAGCGCCCCAACGAACACCGGGGAGCTGTTTTTT	CASSAPTNTGELFF
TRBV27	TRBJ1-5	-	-	TGTGCCAGCAGTTTATGGCAGGGCAATCAGCCCCAGCATTTT	CASSLWQGNQPQHF
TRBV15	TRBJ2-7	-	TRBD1	TGTGCCACCAGCAGAGATCAGGGGGCCTACGAGCAGTACTTC	CATSRDQGAYEQYF
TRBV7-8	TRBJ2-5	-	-	TGTGCCAGCAGCTTGCTCCGGGACACTTTCGGGACCCAGTACTTC	CASSLLRDTFGTQYF
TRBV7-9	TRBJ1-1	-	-	TGTGCCAGCAGCTTGGCAACCCAGAACACTGAAGCTTTCTTT	CASSLATQNTEAFF
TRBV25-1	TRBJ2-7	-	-	TGTGCCAGCACTCGGGATTCACTCTCCGAGCAGTACTTC	CASTRDSLSEQYF
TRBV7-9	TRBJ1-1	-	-	TGTGCCAGCAGCTTAGTTATGGCCCAGAACACTGAAGCTTTCTTT	CASSLVMAQNTEAFF
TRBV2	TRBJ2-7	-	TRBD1	TGTGCCAGCAGTCAACAGGGGACGCAGTACTTC	CASSQQGTQYF
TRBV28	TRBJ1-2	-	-	TGTGCCAGCAGCTCACAACAGGGTCGGTATGGCTACACCTTC	CASSSQQGRYGYTF
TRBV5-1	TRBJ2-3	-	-	TGCGCCAGCAGCTTGGAGGGCACAGATACGCAGTATTTT	CASSLEGTDTQYF
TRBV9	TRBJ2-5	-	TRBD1	TGTGCCAGCAGCGCAGACAGGGAAGAGACCCAGTACTTC	CASSADREETQYF
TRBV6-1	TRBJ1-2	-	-	TGTGCCAGCAGTCCGGGGACCTTTGGCTACACCTTC	CASSPGTFGYTF
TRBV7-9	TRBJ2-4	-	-	TGTGCCAGCAGCTTAGCCAAAAACATTCAGTACTTC	CASSLAKNIQYF
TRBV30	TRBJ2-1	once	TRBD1	TGTGCCTGGAGTCCTACTGAAGCCGGGACAGGGAGATACAATGAGCAGTTCTTC	CAWSPTEAGTGRYNEQFF
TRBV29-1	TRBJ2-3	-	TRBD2	TGCAGCGTTGCGGGATCTAGCGGGACGACAGGAGATACGCAGTATTTT	CSVAGSSGTTGDTQYF
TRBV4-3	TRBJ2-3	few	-	TGCGCCAGCAGCCAAGACCGACGGGATACGCAGTATTTT	CASSQDRRDTQYF
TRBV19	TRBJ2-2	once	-	TGTGCCAGTAGTTCGCATATAAACACCGGGGAGCTGTTTTTT	CASSSHINTGELFF
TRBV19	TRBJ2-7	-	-	TGTGCCAGTAGTCCGGTTATCCTTTCCTACGAGCAGTACTTC	CASSPVILSYEQYF
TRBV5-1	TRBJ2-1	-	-	TGCGCCAGCAGCTTGGGGGGCACACCCAATGAGCAGTTCTTC	CASSLGGTPNEQFF
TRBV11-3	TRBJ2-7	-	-	TGTGCCAGCAGCCCCCAGGGGAGGCTCTACGAGCAGTACTTC	CASSPQGRLYEQYF
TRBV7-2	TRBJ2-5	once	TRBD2	TGTGCCAGCAGCTCCGAGGGCGGGAGTGAAGAGACCCAGTACTTC	CASSSEGGSEETQYF
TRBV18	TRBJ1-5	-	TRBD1	TGTGCCAGCTCGCCCGGACAGGGAGCTCAGCCCCAGCATTTT	CASSPGQGAQPQHF
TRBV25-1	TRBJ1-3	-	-	TGTGCCGGCGTTAGCTCTGGAAACACCATATATTTT	CAGVSSGNTIYF
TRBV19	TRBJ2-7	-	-	TGTGCCAGTAGTATAGATGGACAGCAGCCCTACGAGCAGTACTTC	CASSIDGQQPYEQYF
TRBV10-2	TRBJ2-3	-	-	TGCGCCAGCGGCGAAGATACGCAGTATTTT	CASGEDTQYF
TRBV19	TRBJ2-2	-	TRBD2	TGTGCCAGTAGGGGACTAGCGGGAGTCTCCGGGGAGCTGTTTTTT	CASRGLAGVSGELFF
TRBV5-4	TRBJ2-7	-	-	TGTGCCAGCAGCCGGACTGGAGACTACGAGCAGTACTTC	CASSRTGDYEQYF